The present T cell receptor (beta chain) was sequenced within a study of shared clonotypes between healthy human individuals. Regarding the study as a whole: Estimated clonotype richness was generally higher in naive than memory subsets.

Data came from immunoSEQ multiplex PCR; TCRdb stores just in-frame clones and leaves some out. The sample has fewer than 850,000 clones, about 96% seen once. V lost 7 bases, J lost 4 bases, and 17 bases lay in between. The CDR3 consists of 13 residues. Germline V CDR1 and CDR2: SQVTM, ANQGSEA. Remarks on this clone: Antigen specificity is unknown.

Naive CD8 isolation took CD45RO-negative cells positively selected for CCR7 and excluded terminally differentiated effector memory CD45RA+ cells. Sequencing used naive CD8+ T cells sorted from blood. This rearrangement joins TRBV29-1 to TRBJ2-7; D not certain. This receptor was obtained from a man aged 25-40 years in good health. CDR3 amino acids: CSALRAGAYEQYF. The CDR3 DNA reads as TGCAGCGCCCTTCGGGCAGGAGCGTACGAGCAGTACTTC.